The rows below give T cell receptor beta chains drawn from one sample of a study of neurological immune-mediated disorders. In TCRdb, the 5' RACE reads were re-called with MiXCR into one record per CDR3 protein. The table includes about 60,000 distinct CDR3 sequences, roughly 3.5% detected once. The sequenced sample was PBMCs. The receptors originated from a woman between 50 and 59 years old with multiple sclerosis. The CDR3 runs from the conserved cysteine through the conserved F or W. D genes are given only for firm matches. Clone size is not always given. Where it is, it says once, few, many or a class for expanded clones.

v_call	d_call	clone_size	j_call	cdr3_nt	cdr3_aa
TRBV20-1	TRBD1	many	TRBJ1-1	TGCAGTGCGAGTCCTACCAGGGGGCGGATGAACACTGAAGCTTTCTTT	CSASPTRGRMNTEAFF
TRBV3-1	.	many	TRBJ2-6	TGTGCCAGCAGCCAAGACGTGTTCGGACACTACTCTGGGGCCAACGTCCTGACTTTC	CASSQDVFGHYSGANVLTF
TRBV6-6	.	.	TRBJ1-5	TGTGCCAGCCTTCGGGACGGCAATCAGCCCCAGCATTTT	CASLRDGNQPQHF
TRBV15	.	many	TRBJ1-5	TGTGCCACCAGCAGAGAGCTTGTAGGGCTCGATCAGCCCCAGCATTTT	CATSRELVGLDQPQHF
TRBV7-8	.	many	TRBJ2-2	TGTGCCAGCAGCTTAGGGGCTACGAGGGGCACCGGGGAGCTGTTTTTT	CASSLGATRGTGELFF
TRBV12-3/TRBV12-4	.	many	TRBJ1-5	TGTGCCAGCAGTTTGACGGGGGCCAGCAATCAGCCCCAGAATTTT	CASSLTGASNQPQNF
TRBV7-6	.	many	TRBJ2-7	TGTGCCAGCAGCTTAGGACTGAGCGAGCAGTACTTC	CASSLGLSEQYF
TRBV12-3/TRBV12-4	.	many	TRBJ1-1	TGTGCCAGCAGTTTTGGTCGGGGCACTGAAGCTTTCTTT	CASSFGRGTEAFF
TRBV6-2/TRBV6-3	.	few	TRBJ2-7	TGTGCCAGCAGTTACTCTCCTTGGCGGGCAAACTCCTACGAGCAGTACTTC	CASSYSPWRANSYEQYF
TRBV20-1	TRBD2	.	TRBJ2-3	TGCAGTGTTCAGAGATACAGCGGGAGACATACAGATACGCAGTATTTT	CSVQRYSGRHTDTQYF
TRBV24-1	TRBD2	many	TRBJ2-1	TGTGCCACCAGTGGTCGGACTAGCGGAGCCCCTGACAATGAGCAGTTCTTC	CATSGRTSGAPDNEQFF
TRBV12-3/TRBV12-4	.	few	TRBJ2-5	TGTGCCAGCAGTTTAGCTAGGGGTGAGGAGACCCAGTACTTC	CASSLARGEETQYF
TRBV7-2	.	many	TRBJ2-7	TGTGCCAGCAGCTTAGTTTACGAGCAGTACTTC	CASSLVYEQYF
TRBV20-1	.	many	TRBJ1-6	TGCAGTGCTAGCGGTGGGATCGGGGATTCACCCCTCCACTTT	CSASGGIGDSPLHF
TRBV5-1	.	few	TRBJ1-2	TGCGCCAGCAGCCTCCGGGACGGGGATGGCTACACCTTC	CASSLRDGDGYTF
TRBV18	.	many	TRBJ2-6	TGTGCCAGCTCACCAACGGTCTCTGGGGCCAACGTCCTGACTTTC	CASSPTVSGANVLTF
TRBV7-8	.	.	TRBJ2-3	TGTGCCAGCAGCGTAGACACCATCACCACAGATACGCAGTATTTT	CASSVDTITTDTQYF
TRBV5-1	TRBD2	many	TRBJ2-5	TGCGCCAGCAGCTTGGGACTAGCCTTGGAGACCCAGTACTTC	CASSLGLALETQYF
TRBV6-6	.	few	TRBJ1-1	TGTGCCAGCAGTGGGAACACTGAAGCTTTCTTT	CASSGNTEAFF
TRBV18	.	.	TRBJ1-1	TGTGCCAGCTCACCACCTCTGAACACTGAAGCTTTCTTT	CASSPPLNTEAFF
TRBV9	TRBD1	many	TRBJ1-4	TGTGCCAGCAGCGCCAGGACAGGGGAGAATGAAAAACTGTTTTTT	CASSARTGENEKLFF
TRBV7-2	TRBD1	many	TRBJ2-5	TGTGCCAGCAGCTTAAGGGGGCGTGTAGAGACCCAGTACTTC	CASSLRGRVETQYF
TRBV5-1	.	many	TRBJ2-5	TGCGCCAGCAGCTTGGAGGCGGGTTCTAAAGAGACCCAGTACTTC	CASSLEAGSKETQYF
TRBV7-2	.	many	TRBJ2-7	TGTGCCAGCAGCTTACTGCGGTCCTCCTACGAGCAGTACTTC	CASSLLRSSYEQYF
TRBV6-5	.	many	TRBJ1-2	TGTGCCAGCAGTACGGCGGGGGTGTATGGCTACACCTTC	CASSTAGVYGYTF
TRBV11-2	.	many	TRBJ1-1	TGTGCCAGCAGCTTAGCAGGCACTGAAGCTTTCTTT	CASSLAGTEAFF
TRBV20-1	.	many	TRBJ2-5	TGCAGTGCTAGAGTCGCGGGCGCGACCCAGTACTTC	CSARVAGATQYF
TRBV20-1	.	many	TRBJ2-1	TGCAGTGCCGGCGGTTTTTCCGGGGAGCAGTTCTTC	CSAGGFSGEQFF
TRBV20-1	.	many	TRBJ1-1	TGCAGTGCTAGTGGATCCAGGGTCACTGAAGCTTTCTTT	CSASGSRVTEAFF
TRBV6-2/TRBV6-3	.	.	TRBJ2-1	TGTGCCAGCAGTTACCGGGGGGCTAGGTGGGATGAGCAGTTCTTC	CASSYRGARWDEQFF
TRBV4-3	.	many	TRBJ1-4	TGCGCCAGCAGCCAAGATTTGGACACATCAAATGAAAAACTGTTTTTT	CASSQDLDTSNEKLFF
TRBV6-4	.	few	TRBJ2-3	TGTGCCAGCAGTGACTCGGCGGGCACAGATACGCAGTATTTT	CASSDSAGTDTQYF
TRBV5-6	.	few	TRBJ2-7	TGTGCCAGCAGCTTTGTCCGAAAGCACTACGAGCAGTACTTC	CASSFVRKHYEQYF
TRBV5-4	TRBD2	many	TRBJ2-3	TGTGCCAGCAGCTTGAGGACTAGCGAACTCACAGATACGCAGTATTTT	CASSLRTSELTDTQYF
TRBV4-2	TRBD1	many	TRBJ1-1	TGTGCCAGCAGCCAGGAATACCGACAGGGCAGCACTGAAGCTTTCTTT	CASSQEYRQGSTEAFF
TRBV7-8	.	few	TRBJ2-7	TGTGCCAGCAGCTTATTAACCTCCTACGAGCAGTACTTC	CASSLLTSYEQYF
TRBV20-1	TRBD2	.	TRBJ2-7	TGCAGTGCTCTGATGACTAGCGGGCGCCAAGAGCAGTACTTC	CSALMTSGRQEQYF
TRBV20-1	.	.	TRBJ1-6	TGCAGTGCTAGAGATGGGGGGTTCCCCAATTCACCCCTCAACTTT	CSARDGGFPNSPLNF
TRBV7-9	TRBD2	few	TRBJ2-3	TGTGCCAGCAGCTTGTTACTAGCGGGAGGGGCAGATACGCAGTATTTT	CASSLLLAGGADTQYF
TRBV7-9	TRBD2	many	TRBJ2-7	TGTGCCAGCAGCCCGTTGGGGGAGGGGACCTACGAGCAGTACTTC	CASSPLGEGTYEQYF
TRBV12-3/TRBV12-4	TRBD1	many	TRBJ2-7	TGTGCCAGCAGAGAAGGACAGGGAAGGGACGAGCAGTACTTC	CASREGQGRDEQYF
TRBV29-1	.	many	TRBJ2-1	TGCAGCGTTCGGGGCGGGTTCAGGGAGCAGTTCTTC	CSVRGGFREQFF
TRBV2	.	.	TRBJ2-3	TGTGCCACCCGCCGTGAGATTAGCCAGCCCCAGTATTTT	CATRREISQPQYF
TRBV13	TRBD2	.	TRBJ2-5	TGTGCCAGCAGCTACGGACTAGCGGGAGGGACCCAGTACTTC	CASSYGLAGGTQYF
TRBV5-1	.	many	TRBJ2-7	TGCGCCAGCAGCTCGGGACAACTCAACCTGTACGAGCAGTACTTC	CASSSGQLNLYEQYF
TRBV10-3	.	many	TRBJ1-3	TGTGCCATCAGTGAGTCGATCGGGGCCGACTCTGGAAACACCATATATTTT	CAISESIGADSGNTIYF
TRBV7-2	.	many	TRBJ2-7	TGTGCCAGCAGCCCTCACGGCGGGACCAGCGAGCAGTACTTC	CASSPHGGTSEQYF
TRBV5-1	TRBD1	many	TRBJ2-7	TGCGCCAGCAGACAATCGACAGGGGGGTACGAGCAGTACTTC	CASRQSTGGYEQYF
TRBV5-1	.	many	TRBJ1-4	TGCGCCAGCAGCTTGGACAGCATAGAAAAACTGTTTTTT	CASSLDSIEKLFF
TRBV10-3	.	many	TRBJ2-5	TGTGCCATCAGTGTTGGAGAGACCCAGTACTTC	CAISVGETQYF